The next 22 T cell receptor beta chains were all read from a single sample in a study of T cell responses to AZD1222 COVID-19 vaccine. The repertoire was sequenced with immunoSEQ multiplex PCR; TCRdb's copy has only in-frame clones and lacks some. The sample lists over 100,000 clones, over 75% occurring once. Sample: peripheral blood, taken on day 0 of AZD1222 vaccination. These receptors came from an adult in good health.

This clone was observed once. The chain is built from TRBV5-1 and TRBJ1-2; TRBD1 is a possible D gene (5 bases). Germline CDR1 SGHRS, CDR2 YFSETQ. V was shortened by 3 bases and J by 3 bases, with 15 bases between the two germline ends. This CDR3 contains 15 residues. The CDR3 bases are TGCGCCAGCAGCTCCGTCGGGGGTGGGGACTATGGCTACACCTTC. Its protein product is CASSSVGGGDYGYTF.

V gene TRBV6-5 combines with J gene TRBJ1-1; D gene unclear. Germline V gives CDR1 MNHEY, CDR2 SVGAGI. CDR3 length equals 16 residues. With 2 bases removed from V and 0 bases from J, the gap between germline ends came to 13 bases. CDR3 nucleotide sequence: TGTGCCAGCAGTTACACGGGTATTAGGATGAACACTGAAGCTTTCTTT. Translating it yields CASSYTGIRMNTEAFF.

The CDR3 loop is CASSPIGTGASYEQYF. The CDR3 nucleotides read TGTGCCAGCAGTCCCATAGGGACAGGGGCTTCCTACGAGCAGTACTTC. This chain connects TRBV7-6 to TRBJ2-7; 10 positions agree with TRBD1. Per germline, CDR1 SGHVS and CDR2 FNYEAQ. This CDR3 spans 16 amino acids. The V and J ends lost 6 bases and 1 base, in that order; junction bases with no gene match: 9.

This sequence joins TRBV2 and TRBJ2-3, with 8 bases fitting TRBD2. The length of the CDR3 is 16 residues. The germline V gene encodes CDR1 SNHLY and CDR2 FYNNEI. Trimming took 4 bases from V and 5 from J; bases not matched to a gene: 11. The DNA for the CDR3 is TGTGCCAGCAGTGGGGATAGACTAGCGCAAATAGATACGCAGTATTTT. Translated: CASSGDRLAQIDTQYF. Looking up the rest from reference TRBV2 and TRBJ2-3 gives the full variable domain: EPEVTQTPSHQVTQMGQEVILRCVPISNHLYFYWYRQILGQKVEFLVSFYNNEISEKSEIFDDQFSVERPDGSNFTLKIRSTKLEDSAMYFCASSGDRLAQIDTQYFGPGTRLTVL.

This sequence joins TRBV27 and TRBJ1-6, with D hard to call. Germline assignment: CDR1 MNHEY and CDR2 SMNVEV (reference sequence). The CDR3 has 12 amino acids. V lost 7 bases and J 8 bases, leaving 9 bases between the germline ends. The CDR3 reads CASMAPDSPLHF. In DNA form, the CDR3 reads TGTGCCAGCATGGCCCCCGATTCACCCCTCCACTTT.

The chain recombines TRBV19 with TRBJ1-5; D gene unclear. The CDR3 has 14 residues. V was trimmed by 1 base and J by 2 bases, leaving 6 bases between them. CDR1 and CDR2 from the germline V gene are LNHDA and SQIVND (reference sequence). The CDR3 coding sequence is TGTGCCAGTAGTATAGGGCAGCGCAATCAGCCCCAGCATTTT. This encodes CASSIGQRNQPQHF.

The chain links TRBV5-4 to TRBJ2-1, with 14 bases matching TRBD2. The junction had 13 bases not matched to a gene; V was cut back by 4 bases and J by 7 bases. Germline assignment: CDR1 SGHNT and CDR2 YYREEE (reference sequence). The CDR3 spans 18 residues. The CDR3 nucleotides are TGTGCCAGCAGCCGAGCAGCTGGGACTAGCGGGGGTAAAAATGAGCAGTTCTTC. It codes for CASSRAAGTSGGKNEQFF.

The chain recombines TRBV19 with TRBJ1-5; D call uncertain. V was shortened by 3 bases and J by 2 bases, with 14 bases between the two germline ends. The CDR3 covers 16 residues. Looked up from germline, CDR1 is LNHDA and CDR2 is SQIVND (reference sequence). The CDR3 nucleotides are TGTGCCAGTAGTATTCGTTTATCGAGGGGCAATCAGCCCCAGCATTTT. Its translation is CASSIRLSRGNQPQHF.

This clone was found once. The V gene is TRBV4-2, the J gene TRBJ2-2; D not resolved. CDR3 length: 17 amino acids. Between the trimmed V and J ends, which lost 1 base and 6 bases, there was a span of 18 bases. Germline CDR1 LGHNA, CDR2 YNFKEQ. This CDR3 is CASSQVLTLGFPGELFF. The CDR3 coding sequence is TGTGCCAGCAGCCAAGTACTGACCTTGGGATTTCCCGGGGAGCTGTTTTTT.

The rearrangement links TRBV10-1 to TRBJ1-3, with 7 bases identical to TRBD1. The CDR3 runs 16 residues. The V gene end was trimmed by 6 bases and the J gene end by 0 bases; junction bases not matched to a gene: 8. Germline assignment: CDR1 WNHNN and CDR2 SYGVQD (reference sequence). The CDR3 here is CASSRDSTNSGNTIYF. The CDR3 bases are TGCGCCAGCAGCCGGGACAGCACCAACTCTGGAAACACCATATATTTT.

This chain joins TRBV27 and TRBJ2-5; 9 bases are a match to TRBD1. Trimming removed 6 bases from V and 5 bases from J; junction bases left unmatched: 10. Germline CDR1 MNHEY, CDR2 SMNVEV (reference sequence). The CDR3 runs to 15 residues. CDR3 residues: CASRPGTGIIETQYF. In DNA form, the CDR3 reads TGTGCCAGCAGGCCAGGGACAGGGATTATCGAGACCCAGTACTTC.

The gene calls are TRBV5-1 and TRBJ2-1; TRBD2 is a possible D gene (5 bases). Per the germline V gene, CDR1 is SGHRS and CDR2 is YFSETQ. This CDR3 region has 14 residues. Trimming pared 4 bases from V and 9 bases from J, leaving 17 bases between. CDR3 sequence: CASSPLTRDSEQFF. The CDR3 DNA follows: TGCGCCAGCAGCCCACTTACTAGGGATTCTGAGCAGTTCTTC.

This clone has a handful of counts. This same CDR3 is encoded by further DNA sequences in the sample. This chain uses TRBV12-3 or TRBV12-4 with TRBJ2-6; D remains unclear. Trimming took 3 bases from V and 0 from J, leaving 0 bases between them. The CDR3 has 13 amino acids. CDR3 coding DNA: TGTGCCAGCAGTTTCTCTGGGGCCAACGTCCTGACTTTC. Its protein is CASSFSGANVLTF.

V gene TRBV27 combines with J gene TRBJ1-1, with D possibly being TRBD1 (5 bases). Germline CDR1 and CDR2: MNHEY and SMNVEV (reference sequence). Trimming took 4 bases from V and 0 from J, leaving 6 bases between them. This CDR3 has 13 amino acids. The CDR3 here is CASSSRVNTEAFF. The CDR3 DNA follows: TGTGCCAGCAGTTCCAGGGTGAACACTGAAGCTTTCTTT.

V is TRBV2 and J is TRBJ2-1, with D possibly being TRBD2 (5 bases). The CDR3 consists of 16 residues. The germline V and J ends were trimmed by 2 bases and 4 bases, with 15 bases remaining between them. Germline values: CDR1 SNHLY, CDR2 FYNNEI. In DNA form, the CDR3 reads TGTGCCAGCAGTGAATGGCAGCCCCGGGATTACAATGAGCAGTTCTTC. The encoded protein is CASSEWQPRDYNEQFF. Combining the CDR3 with reference TRBV2 and TRBJ2-1 gives the whole variable domain EPEVTQTPSHQVTQMGQEVILRCVPISNHLYFYWYRQILGQKVEFLVSFYNNEISEKSEIFDDQFSVERPDGSNFTLKIRSTKLEDSAMYFCASSEWQPRDYNEQFFGPGTRLTVL.

The rearrangement links TRBV18 to TRBJ1-6; 8 bases are shared with TRBD1. With V trimmed by 5 bases and J by 0 bases, 0 bases remained unmatched. Germline V gene sequence: CDR1 KGHSH, CDR2 LQKENI. This CDR3 spans 15 amino acids. CDR3: CASSTGGSYNSPLHF. CDR3 coding DNA: TGTGCCAGCTCAACAGGGGGCTCCTATAATTCACCCCTCCACTTT.

The V call is TRBV20-1, the J call TRBJ2-2, with D hard to call. This CDR3 comprises 14 residues. V was cut by 3 bases and J by 1 base, with 9 bases left in between. CDR1 DFQATT and CDR2 SNEGSKA come from the germline V gene (reference sequence). The CDR3 region is CSASDTLNTGELFF. The CDR3 nucleotides read TGCAGTGCTAGTGACACCTTGAACACCGGGGAGCTGTTTTTT.

In its sample, this clone was seen once. This rearrangement joins TRBV10-3 to TRBJ2-7, with 11 bases matching TRBD1. Germline V gene data show CDR1 as ENHRY and CDR2 as SYGVKD. The CDR3 sequence is 14 residues long. Trimming removed 7 bases from V and 4 bases from J; junction bases left unmatched: 6. The CDR3 loop reads CAITQDRGPYEQYF. CDR3 DNA: TGTGCCATCACCCAGGACAGGGGGCCGTACGAGCAGTACTTC.

The chain recombines TRBV5-1 with TRBJ2-7; 7 bases are shared with TRBD2. Germline V lookup: CDR1 SGHRS, CDR2 YFSETQ. V shed 7 bases, J shed 5 bases, and the junction held 6 bases outside the gene matches. The CDR3 sequence is 12 residues long. The CDR3 nucleotides read TGCGCCAGCTCTGCCCGGGGGGACGAGCAGTACTTC. Protein sequence: CASSARGDEQYF.

The genes are TRBV4-2 and TRBJ1-1; D is undetermined. V was cut by 3 bases and J by 5 bases, with 19 bases left in between. The CDR3 runs to 16 residues. Per the germline V gene, CDR1 is LGHNA and CDR2 is YNFKEQ. The CDR3 DNA sequence: TGTGCCAGCAGCCATCGTGACGGGCTCAGAAGGACTGAAGCTTTCTTT. It yields the protein CASSHRDGLRRTEAFF.

The rearrangement joins TRBV3-1 (or the pseudogene TRBV3-2) to TRBJ2-5; TRBD1 aligns across 8 bases. The CDR3 is 15 residues long. Looked up from germline, CDR1 is LGHDT and CDR2 is YNNKEL (reference sequence). The J segment lost 10 bases and the V segment lost 0 bases, leaving 10 bases of the junction unmatched. CDR3 sequence: CASSQEVRQGKVQYF. CDR3 in DNA: TGTGCCAGCAGCCAAGAGGTTAGACAGGGGAAGGTCCAGTACTTC.

This clone was detected a few times. V is TRBV11-2 and J is TRBJ1-1; D remains unclear. V was pared by 6 bases and J by 3 bases, with 20 bases between. Germline values: CDR1 SGHAT, CDR2 FQNNGV. The CDR3 runs 16 residues. The CDR3, as DNA: TGTGCCAGCAGTTCCCGGAGTGGAGGGAGTGACACTGAAGCTTTCTTT. Protein: CASSSRSGGSDTEAFF.